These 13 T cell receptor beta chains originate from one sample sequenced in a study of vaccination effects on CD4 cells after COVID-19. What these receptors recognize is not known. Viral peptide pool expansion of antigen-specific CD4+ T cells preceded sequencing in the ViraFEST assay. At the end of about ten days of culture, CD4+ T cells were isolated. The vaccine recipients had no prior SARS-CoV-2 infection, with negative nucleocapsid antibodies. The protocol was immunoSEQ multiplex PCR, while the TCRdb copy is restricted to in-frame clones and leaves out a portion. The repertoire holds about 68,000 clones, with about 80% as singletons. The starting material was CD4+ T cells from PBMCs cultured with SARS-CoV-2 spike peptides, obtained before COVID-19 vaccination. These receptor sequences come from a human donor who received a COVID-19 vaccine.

CDR3 coding DNA: TGTGCCTACCGAAAACTGGGGTCCTATAATTCACCCCTCCACTTT. It is translated as CAYRKLGSYNSPLHF. This sequence joins TRBV30 and TRBJ1-6, with no clear D. CDR3 length: 15 residues. Deletions cut 7 bases from V and 1 base from J, with 14 bases between. Per the germline V gene, CDR1 is GTSNPN and CDR2 is SVGIG (reference sequence). The variable domain in full, completed from reference TRBV30 and TRBJ1-6, reads SQTIHQWPATLVQPVGSPLSLECTVEGTSNPNLYWYRQAAGRGLQLLFYSVGIGQISSEVPQNLSASRPQDRQFILSSKKLLLSDSGFYLCAYRKLGSYNSPLHFGNGTRLTVT.

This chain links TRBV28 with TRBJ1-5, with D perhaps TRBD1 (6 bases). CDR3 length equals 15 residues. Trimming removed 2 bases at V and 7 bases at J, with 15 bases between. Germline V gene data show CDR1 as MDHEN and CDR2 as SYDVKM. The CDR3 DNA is TGTGCCAGCAGTTTAATAGGGGGTCTTAGACAGCCCCAGCATTTT. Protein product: CASSLIGGLRQPQHF.

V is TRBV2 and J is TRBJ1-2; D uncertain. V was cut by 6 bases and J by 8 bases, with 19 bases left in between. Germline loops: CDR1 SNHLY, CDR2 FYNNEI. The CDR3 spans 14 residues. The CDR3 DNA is TGTGCCAGCAGCCGGACGGCCGGCTTGGGGGGCTACACCTTC. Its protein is CASSRTAGLGGYTF.

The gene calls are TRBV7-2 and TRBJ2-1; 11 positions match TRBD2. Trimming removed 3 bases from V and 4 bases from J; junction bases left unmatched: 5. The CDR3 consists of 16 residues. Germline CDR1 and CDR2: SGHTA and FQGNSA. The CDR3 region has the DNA TGTGCCAGCAGCTTTCATAGCGGGGGGGTGTACAATGAGCAGTTCTTC. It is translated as CASSFHSGGVYNEQFF.

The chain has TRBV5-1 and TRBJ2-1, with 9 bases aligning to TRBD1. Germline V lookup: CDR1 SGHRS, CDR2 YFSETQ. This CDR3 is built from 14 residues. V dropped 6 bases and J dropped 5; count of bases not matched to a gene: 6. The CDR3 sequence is CASNTDRGHNEQFF. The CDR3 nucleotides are TGCGCCAGCAACACGGACAGGGGCCACAATGAGCAGTTCTTC.

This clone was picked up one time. CDR3 nucleotides: TGTGCCAGCAGCTTTGGAGGGGACACTGAAGCTTTCTTT. Amino acid sequence: CASSFGGDTEAFF. V usage is TRBV5-4 and J usage is TRBJ1-1; D is perhaps TRBD1 (5 bases). The CDR3 covers 13 residues. Germline V gives CDR1 SGHNT, CDR2 YYREEE (reference sequence). V lost 2 bases and J 3 bases, leaving 8 bases between the germline ends.

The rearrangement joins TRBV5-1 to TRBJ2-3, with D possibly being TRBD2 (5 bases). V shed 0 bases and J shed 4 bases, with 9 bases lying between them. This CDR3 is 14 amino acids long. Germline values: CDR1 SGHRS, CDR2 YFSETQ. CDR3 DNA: TGCGCCAGCAGCTTGGTTCCGGGATCAGATACGCAGTATTTT. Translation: CASSLVPGSDTQYF.

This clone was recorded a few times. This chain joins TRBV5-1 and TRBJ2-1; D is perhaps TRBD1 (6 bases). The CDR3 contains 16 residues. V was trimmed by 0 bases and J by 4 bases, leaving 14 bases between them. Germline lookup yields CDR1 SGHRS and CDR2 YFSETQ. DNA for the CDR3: TGCGCCAGCAGCTTGGAGGGGGTCGCGATTTACAATGAGCAGTTCTTC. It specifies CASSLEGVAIYNEQFF.

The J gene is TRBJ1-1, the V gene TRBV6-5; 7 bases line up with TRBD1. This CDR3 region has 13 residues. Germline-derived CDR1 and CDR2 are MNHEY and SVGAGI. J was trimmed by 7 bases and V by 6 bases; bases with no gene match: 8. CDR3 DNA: TGTGCCAGCAGGGTGGGACAGTGGGGTGAAGCTTTCTTT. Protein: CASRVGQWGEAFF.

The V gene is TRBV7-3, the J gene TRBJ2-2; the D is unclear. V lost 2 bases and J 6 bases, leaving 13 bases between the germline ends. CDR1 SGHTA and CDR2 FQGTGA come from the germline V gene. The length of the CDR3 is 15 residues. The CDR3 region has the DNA TGTGCCAGCAGCTTATTGGGGTTCGGGCCCGGGGAGCTGTTTTTT. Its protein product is CASSLLGFGPGELFF.

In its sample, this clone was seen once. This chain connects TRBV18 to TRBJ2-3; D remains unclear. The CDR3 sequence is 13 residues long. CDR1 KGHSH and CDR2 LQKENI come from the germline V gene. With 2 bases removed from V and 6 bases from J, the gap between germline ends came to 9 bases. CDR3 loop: CASSPVLRDTQYF. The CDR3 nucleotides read TGTGCCAGCTCACCAGTTCTTAGGGATACGCAGTATTTT.

The CDR3 DNA follows: TGTGCCAGTAGTAAGGACAGGGTGAGCACTGAAGCTTTCTTT. Translated: CASSKDRVSTEAFF. V and J are TRBV19 and TRBJ1-1; 8 nucleotides match TRBD1. The CDR3 length is 14 residues. The germline CDR1 and CDR2 sequences are LNHDA and SQIVND (reference sequence). With V trimmed by 4 bases and J by 4 bases, 5 bases remained unmatched.

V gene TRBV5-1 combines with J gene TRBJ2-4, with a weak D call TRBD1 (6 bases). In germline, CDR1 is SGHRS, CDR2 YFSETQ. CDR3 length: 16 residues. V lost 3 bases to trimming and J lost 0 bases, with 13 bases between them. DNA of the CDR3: TGCGCCAGCAGCTCCACAACAGGGATAGCCAAAAACATTCAGTACTTC. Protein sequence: CASSSTTGIAKNIQYF.